This T cell receptor beta chain derives from a study of shared clonotypes between healthy human individuals. Turning to this clone: The antigen is not known.

The protocol was immunoSEQ multiplex PCR, while the TCRdb copy is restricted to in-frame clones and leaves out a portion. The sample consists of about 680,000 clones, around 72% of them appearing once. Study observations and caveats: Rarefaction showed sorted-subset sequencing was incomplete despite large depth.

Source material: memory CD4+ T cells sorted from blood. Subset here: CD45RA-negative fraction. The sequence came from a woman aged 30 to 39 in good health.

This CDR3 is CASSIRANTGELFF. In nucleotides, the CDR3 is TGTGCCAGTAGTATCAGAGCAAACACCGGGGAGCTGTTTTTT. This chain connects TRBV19 to TRBJ2-2; D uncertain. Trimming took 3 bases from V and 2 from J, leaving 7 bases between them. Germline CDR1 is LNHDA and CDR2 is SQIVND (reference sequence). The CDR3 runs to 14 residues.